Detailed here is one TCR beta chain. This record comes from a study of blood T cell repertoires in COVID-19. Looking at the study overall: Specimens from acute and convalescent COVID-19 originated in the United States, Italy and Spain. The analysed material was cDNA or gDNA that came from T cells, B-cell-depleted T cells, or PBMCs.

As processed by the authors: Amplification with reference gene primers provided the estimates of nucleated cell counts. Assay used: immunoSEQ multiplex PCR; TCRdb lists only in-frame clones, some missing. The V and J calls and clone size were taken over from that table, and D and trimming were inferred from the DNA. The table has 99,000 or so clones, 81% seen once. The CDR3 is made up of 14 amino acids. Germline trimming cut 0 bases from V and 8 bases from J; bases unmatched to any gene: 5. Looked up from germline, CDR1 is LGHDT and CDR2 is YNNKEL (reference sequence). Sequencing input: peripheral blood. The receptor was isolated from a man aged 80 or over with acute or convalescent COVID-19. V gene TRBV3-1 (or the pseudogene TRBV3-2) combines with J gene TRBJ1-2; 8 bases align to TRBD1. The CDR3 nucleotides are TGTGCCAGCAGCCAAGACAGGGGGCGAGGCGGCTACACCTTC. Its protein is CASSQDRGRGGYTF.